The 15 T cell receptor beta chains below come from one sample, sequenced in a study of cytomegalovirus exposure and HLA in healthy donors. Use of 60 Vbeta and 13 Jbeta primers characterized the PCR. TCRdb's copy holds only in-frame clones and misses some; the assay was immunoSEQ multiplex PCR. In the table there are 100,000 to 150,000 clones, approximately 84% of which are singletons. Sample: PBMCs. The receptors were sampled from a man between 18 and 35 years old in good health and CMV-seropositive.

The V call is TRBV4-1, the J call TRBJ1-4, with 8 bases aligning to TRBD1. Germline lookup yields CDR1 MGHRA and CDR2 YSYEKL. CDR3 length equals 17 residues. Trimming cost V 1 base and J 7 bases; bases outside gene matches: 11. The CDR3 DNA follows: TGCGCCAGCAGCCAAGTTTTTTTGCCGGACAGGGCTGAAAAACTGTTTTTT. This sequence encodes CASSQVFLPDRAEKLFF.

This chain uses TRBV7-2 with TRBJ1-3; no reliable D call. V was trimmed by 1 base and J by 4 bases, leaving 8 bases between them. In germline, CDR1 is SGHTA, CDR2 FQGNSA. The length of the CDR3 is 14 residues. CDR3 sequence reads: CASSLVRGGNTIYF. The CDR3 nucleotides are TGTGCCAGCAGCTTAGTCCGAGGGGGAAACACCATATATTTT.

In this sample, this clone turned up a few times. DNA of the CDR3: TGTGCCAGTAGTGTGGGACTAGCGGGTTACAATGAGCAGTTCTTC. Its translation is CASSVGLAGYNEQFF. The rearrangement uses TRBV19 and TRBJ2-1; 12 bases agree with TRBD2. CDR3 length: 15 amino acids. Per germline, CDR1 LNHDA and CDR2 SQIVND (reference sequence). The junction had 3 bases not matched to a gene; V was cut back by 5 bases and J by 4 bases.

The CDR3 spells CATDRGIRTGELFF. In DNA form, the CDR3 reads TGTGCCACGGACAGGGGGATAAGAACCGGGGAGCTGTTTTTT. The V call is TRBV5-8, the J call TRBJ2-2; TRBD1 aligns across 10 bases. Trimming removed 9 bases from V and 5 bases from J; junction bases left unmatched: 7. The germline V gene encodes CDR1 SGHTS and CDR2 YDEGEE. The CDR3 is 14 amino acids.

V and J are TRBV10-3 and TRBJ1-1; D possibly corresponds to TRBD1 (5 bases). This CDR3 has 13 residues. V lost 6 bases, J lost 0 bases, and 8 bases lay in between. Looked up from germline, CDR1 is ENHRY and CDR2 is SYGVKD. CDR3 loop: CAIRDSLNTEAFF. DNA of the CDR3: TGTGCCATCAGAGACAGTCTGAACACTGAAGCTTTCTTT.

The chain combines TRBV10-1 with TRBJ1-2, with unresolved D. V shed 3 bases and J shed 6 bases, with 11 bases lying between them. CDR1 and CDR2 (germline): WNHNN, SYGVQD (reference sequence). The CDR3 sequence is 13 residues long. The CDR3 loop reads CASSDSREHGYTF. CDR3 bases: TGCGCCAGCAGTGATTCCCGTGAGCATGGCTACACCTTC.

This chain links TRBV4-2 with TRBJ2-1; 13 bases agree with TRBD2. Germline V gene lookup returns CDR1 LGHNA and CDR2 YNFKEQ. Trimming took 4 bases from V and 4 from J; bases not matched to a gene: 4. The CDR3 covers 16 residues. CDR3 nucleotides: TGTGCCAGCAGCCCGCGACTAGCGGGGGGATACAATGAGCAGTTCTTC. It encodes CASSPRLAGGYNEQFF.

This clone was picked up a small number of times. V usage is TRBV6-5 and J usage is TRBJ1-1; D may be TRBD1 (5 bases). Germline CDR1 is MNHEY and CDR2 is SVGAGI. Between the trimmed V and J ends, which lost 3 bases and 7 bases, there was a span of 6 bases. The CDR3 contains 11 residues. The CDR3 DNA is TGTGCCAGCAGTTATAGGGGTGAAGCTTTCTTT. Protein: CASSYRGEAFF.

A note on this clone: One end of the junction does not line up with germline, which may come from a read error. The rearrangement joins TRBV19 to TRBJ2-2; weak D call: TRBD1 (5 bases). CDR3 size: 14 residues. Looked up from germline, CDR1 is LNHDA and CDR2 is SQIVND (reference sequence). The CDR3 protein is CASSKGLDTGELFF. The CDR3 DNA reads as TGTGCCAGCAGTAAGGGGCTTGACACCGGGGAGCTGTTTTTT.

V is TRBV6-5 and J is TRBJ2-5, with 11 bases lining up with TRBD2. The DNA end lines up better with TRBJ2-7; the J call may be wrong. This CDR3 is built from 14 residues. The germline V gene encodes CDR1 MNHEY and CDR2 SVGAGI. CDR3 region: CASMGPSGRNEQYF. DNA for the CDR3: TGTGCCAGCATGGGGCCTAGCGGGAGGAACGAGCAGTACTTC.

This chain links TRBV4-1 with TRBJ1-6, with a possible D match to TRBD1 (6 bases). V shed 8 bases and J shed 7 bases, with 12 bases lying between them. Looked up from germline, CDR1 is MGHRA and CDR2 is YSYEKL. The CDR3 has 13 amino acids. As DNA, the CDR3 is TGCGCCAGCGGGGGGGCGCGAAATTCACCCCTCCACTTT. Protein: CASGGARNSPLHF.

The genes are TRBV6-6 and TRBJ1-1; D gene ambiguous. V was clipped by 0 bases and J by 1 base, with 6 bases between them. This CDR3 has 14 residues. Germline CDR1 MNHNY, CDR2 SVGAGI (reference sequence). DNA of the CDR3: TGTGCCAGCAGTTACTCGGAGGCGAACACTGAAGCTTTCTTT. Translation: CASSYSEANTEAFF.

This rearrangement joins TRBV5-5 to TRBJ1-2; 8 positions agree with TRBD1. The germline V gene encodes CDR1 SGHKS and CDR2 YYEKEE (reference sequence). The trim removed 4 bases at V and 4 bases at J, leaving 6 bases unmatched. The CDR3 has 14 amino acids. In DNA, the CDR3 is TGTGCCAGCAGCCTGGACAGGGCTATCTATGGCTACACCTTC. The encoded protein is CASSLDRAIYGYTF. The full variable domain, rest sourced from reference TRBV5-5 and TRBJ1-2, is DAGVTQSPTHLIKTRGQQVTLRCSPISGHKSVSWYQQVLGQGPQFIFQYYEKEERGRGNFPDRFSARQFPNYSSELNVNALLLGDSALYLCASSLDRAIYGYTFGSGTRLTVV.

This chain joins TRBV30 and TRBJ2-2; tentative D call: TRBD1 (6 bases). CDR3 length equals 14 residues. Germline CDR1 is GTSNPN and CDR2 is SVGIG (reference sequence). The V gene lost 3 bases and the J gene lost 4 bases, with 12 bases spanning the gap. CDR3 sequence (DNA): TGTGCCTGGAGCCCGAACAGGGTCACCGGGGAGCTGTTTTTT. Its translation is CAWSPNRVTGELFF.

The table lists this clone with a count of one. The chain uses TRBV19 and TRBJ1-1, with no clear D. Germline lookup yields CDR1 LNHDA and CDR2 SQIVND (reference sequence). CDR3 length: 17 residues. The V and J ends lost 0 bases and 2 bases respectively, with 16 bases between them. The CDR3 nucleotides are TGTGCCAGTAGTATAGATCGTGGAGGGCGGGAAAACACTGAAGCTTTCTTT. Its protein product is CASSIDRGGRENTEAFF.